The present TCR beta chain was sequenced within a study of blood T cell repertoires in COVID-19. Profiled with immunoSEQ multiplex PCR; TCRdb holds only in-frame clones, not every one. The sample consists of some 200,000 clones, more than 80% of them appearing once. Enrollees, roughly 18 to 90 years old, lived in 24 US areas. The sequence was collected from a woman between 18 and 29 years old in a cohort exposed to, infected with or recovered from COVID-19 (not recorded which). Sequenced sample: PBMCs or T cells enriched from blood (not recorded which).

Here the CDR3 reads CASSSTGDTGNTIYF. DNA of the CDR3: TGTGCCAGCAGCTCCACAGGGGACACGGGAAACACCATATATTTT. The chain joins TRBV9 to TRBJ1-3; TRBD1 matches at 7 bases. The CDR3 runs to 15 residues. Germline CDR1 reads SGDLS; CDR2 reads YYNGEE. V trimming: 4 bases; J trimming: 4 bases; junction bases outside the gene matches: 8.